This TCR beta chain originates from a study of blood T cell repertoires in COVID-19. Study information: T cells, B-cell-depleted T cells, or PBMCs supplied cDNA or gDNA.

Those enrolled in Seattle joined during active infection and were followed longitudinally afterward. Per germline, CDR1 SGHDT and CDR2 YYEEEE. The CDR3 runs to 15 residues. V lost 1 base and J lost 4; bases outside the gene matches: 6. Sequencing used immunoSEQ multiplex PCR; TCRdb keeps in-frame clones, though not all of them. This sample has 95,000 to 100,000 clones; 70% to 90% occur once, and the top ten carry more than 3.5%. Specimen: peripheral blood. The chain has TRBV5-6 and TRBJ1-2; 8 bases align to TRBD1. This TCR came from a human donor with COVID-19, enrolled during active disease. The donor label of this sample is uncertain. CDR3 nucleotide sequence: TGTGCCAGCAGCTTGAATGCAGGGGGCGTCTATGGCTACACCTTC. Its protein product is CASSLNAGGVYGYTF.